The 17 T cell receptor beta chains below were found in one sample sequenced in a study of cytomegalovirus exposure and HLA in healthy donors. Amplification used 60 Vbeta primers and 13 Jbeta primers. Some clones are missing from TCRdb's copy, which holds only in-frame ones; the method was immunoSEQ multiplex PCR. The table shows about 90,000 clones, with approximately 66% occurring only once. The sample was PBMCs. These TCRs come from a man aged 25-45 years in good health and CMV-seronegative.

The count of this clone is one. The chain employs TRBV19 and TRBJ1-1; D unclear. In germline, CDR1 is LNHDA, CDR2 SQIVND (reference sequence). The CDR3 is 15 residues long. V was clipped by 2 bases and J by 0 bases, with 10 bases between them. The CDR3 DNA sequence: TGTGCCAGTAGTATATTCCACGGGTTGAACACTGAAGCTTTCTTT. Amino acid sequence: CASSIFHGLNTEAFF.

The table lists this clone with a count of one. The V call is TRBV6-6, the J call TRBJ2-7; TRBD1 aligns across 7 bases. The CDR3 is 15 amino acids. Germline CDR1 is MNHNY and CDR2 is SVGAGI (reference sequence). V lost 2 bases to trimming and J lost 2 bases; unmatched junction nucleotides: 6. This CDR3 reads CASSYRGPSAYEQYF. CDR3 nucleotide sequence: TGTGCCAGCAGTTACAGGGGGCCCAGTGCCTACGAGCAGTACTTC.

The chain uses TRBV2 and TRBJ2-2; D remains ambiguous. CDR1 and CDR2 (germline): SNHLY, FYNNEI. The CDR3 spans 15 residues. V was clipped by 6 bases and J by 0 bases, with 11 bases between them. The CDR3 nucleotides read TGTGCCAGCAGCTCATCGCGGACGAACACCGGGGAGCTGTTTTTT. Encoded protein: CASSSSRTNTGELFF.

The chain links TRBV19 to TRBJ1-5; 9 bases are shared with TRBD1. V was clipped by 4 bases and J by 5 bases; unmatched bases: 6. In germline, CDR1 is LNHDA, CDR2 SQIVND (reference sequence). The length of the CDR3 is 15 residues. Here the CDR3 reads CASSTGQGRYQPQHF. As DNA, the CDR3 is TGTGCCAGTAGTACCGGACAGGGGAGATATCAGCCCCAGCATTTT.

This rearrangement joins TRBV20-1 to TRBJ1-1; no clear D gene. The V and J ends lost 3 bases and 5 bases respectively, with 7 bases between them. Germline CDR1 is DFQATT and CDR2 is SNEGSKA (reference sequence). This CDR3 spans 11 amino acids. CDR3 amino acids: CSASEGTEAFF. As DNA, the CDR3 is TGCAGTGCTAGCGAGGGAACTGAAGCTTTCTTT.

J is TRBJ2-1 and V is TRBV4-1; no reliable D call. CDR3 length: 13 residues. The V and J ends lost 1 base and 4 bases respectively, with 5 bases between them. Germline CDR1 MGHRA, CDR2 YSYEKL. CDR3 region: CASSQVSYNEQFF. The CDR3 DNA reads as TGCGCCAGCAGCCAAGTCTCTTACAATGAGCAGTTCTTC.

This clone occurred a few times. This sequence joins TRBV12-5 and TRBJ2-1, with 13 positions matching TRBD2. Germline assignment: CDR1 LGHNT and CDR2 FRNRAP. The CDR3 extends over 13 amino acids. V shed 9 bases, J shed 7 bases, and the junction held 3 bases outside the gene matches. The chain's CDR3 is CASGLAGENEQFF. CDR3 coding DNA: TGTGCTAGCGGACTAGCGGGAGAAAATGAGCAGTTCTTC.

This clone was seen a handful of times. This rearrangement joins TRBV18 to TRBJ2-7, with D possibly matching TRBD1 (6 bases). CDR3 length: 19 amino acids. Per the germline V gene, CDR1 is KGHSH and CDR2 is LQKENI. The V end lost 2 bases, the J end lost 3 bases, and 26 bases lay between the germline ends. The CDR3 protein is CASSPTLDTTWTDDYEQYF. The CDR3, as DNA: TGTGCCAGCTCACCAACACTCGATACGACCTGGACAGACGACTACGAGCAGTACTTC.

The rearrangement links TRBV6-5 to TRBJ2-5; the match to TRBD2 covers 9 bases. CDR3 size: 12 residues. Germline V CDR1 and CDR2: MNHEY, SVGAGI. The V gene end was trimmed by 10 bases and the J gene end by 5 bases; junction bases not matched to a gene: 5. The DNA of the CDR3 is TGTGCCACTGCGGGAGGGGGGGAGACCCAGTACTTC. It specifies CATAGGGETQYF.

With regard to this clone: Other DNA sequences within the sample encode an identical CDR3. The V gene is TRBV5-1, the J gene TRBJ2-2; no firm D call. The ends were cut back, 3 bases at V and 1 base at J, with 13 bases in the middle. Germline loops: CDR1 SGHRS, CDR2 YFSETQ. This CDR3 has 16 amino acids. The CDR3 here is CASSSGGVLNTGELFF. The DNA of the CDR3 is TGCGCCAGCAGCTCTGGCGGCGTATTGAACACCGGGGAGCTGTTTTTT.

The rearrangement uses TRBV7-2 and TRBJ2-7, with TRBD2 matching 7 bases. Germline values: CDR1 SGHTA, CDR2 FQGNSA. The trim removed 3 bases at V and 0 bases at J, leaving 5 bases unmatched. The CDR3 covers 15 residues. The CDR3 nucleotides read TGTGCCAGCAGCTTCCCGACTAGCACCTCCTACGAGCAGTACTTC. The encoded protein is CASSFPTSTSYEQYF.

The V and J genes are TRBV10-3 and TRBJ2-2; D is undetermined. The ends were cut back, 7 bases at V and 1 base at J, with 10 bases in the middle. CDR1 ENHRY and CDR2 SYGVKD come from the germline V gene. This CDR3 has 14 amino acids. The chain's CDR3 is CAIKTELNTGELFF. In DNA form, the CDR3 reads TGTGCCATCAAGACGGAGCTGAACACCGGGGAGCTGTTTTTT.

V gene TRBV5-6 combines with J gene TRBJ1-4; D gene uncertain. Trimming removed 4 bases at V and 8 bases at J, with 21 bases between. Looked up from germline, CDR1 is SGHDT and CDR2 is YYEEEE. This CDR3 has 16 amino acids. In DNA, the CDR3 is TGTGCCAGCAGCCTACTTGTCGCTGCGCGACAAGAAAAACTGTTTTTT. Its translation is CASSLLVAARQEKLFF.

The chain has TRBV4-3 and TRBJ1-3; D is perhaps TRBD1 (6 bases). From germline, CDR1 is LGHNA and CDR2 YSLEER. There are 18 residues in the CDR3. Trimming pared 3 bases from V and 0 bases from J, leaving 18 bases between. This CDR3 is CASSQFTPDSLSGNTIYF. In DNA, the CDR3 is TGCGCCAGCAGCCAGTTCACCCCGGACAGTCTCTCTGGAAACACCATATATTTT.

The gene calls are TRBV29-1 and TRBJ2-1; 9 bases match TRBD1. Per the germline V gene, CDR1 is SQVTM and CDR2 is ANQGSEA. CDR3 size: 13 residues. Germline trimming cut 7 bases from V and 6 bases from J; bases unmatched to any gene: 7. The CDR3 region is CSARTGAINEQFF. The CDR3 DNA reads TGCAGCGCCCGGACAGGGGCGATCAATGAGCAGTTCTTC.

The chain couples TRBV23-1 to TRBJ1-6; no definite D call. TRBV23-1 is reported as an ORF; its role is uncertain. The CDR3 runs to 13 residues. V was pared by 2 bases and J by 7 bases, with 6 bases between. The CDR3 nucleotides are TGCGCCAGCAGTCAAGTTCGGAATTCACCCCTCCACTTT. This gives the protein CASSQVRNSPLHF.

The chain combines TRBV28 with TRBJ2-3; 9 positions agree with TRBD2. The CDR3 spans 14 residues. The germline CDR1 and CDR2 sequences are MDHEN and SYDVKM. V lost 5 bases and J lost 2; bases outside the gene matches: 2. For the CDR3, the DNA is TGTGCCAGCAGTAGCGGGAGGCCCACAGATACGCAGTATTTT. Translation: CASSSGRPTDTQYF.